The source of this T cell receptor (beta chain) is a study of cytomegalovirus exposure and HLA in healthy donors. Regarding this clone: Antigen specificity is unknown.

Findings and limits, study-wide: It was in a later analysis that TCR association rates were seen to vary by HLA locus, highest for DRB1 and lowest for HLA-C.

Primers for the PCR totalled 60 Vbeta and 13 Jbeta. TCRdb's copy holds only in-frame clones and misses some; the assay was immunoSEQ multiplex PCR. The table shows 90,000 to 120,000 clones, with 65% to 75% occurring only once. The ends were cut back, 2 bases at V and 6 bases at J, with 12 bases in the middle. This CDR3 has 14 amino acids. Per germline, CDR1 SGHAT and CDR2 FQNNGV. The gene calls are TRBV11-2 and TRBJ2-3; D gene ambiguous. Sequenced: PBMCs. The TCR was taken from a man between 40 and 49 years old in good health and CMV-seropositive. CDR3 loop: CASSLRPQADTQYF. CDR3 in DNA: TGTGCCAGCAGCTTACGACCCCAGGCGGATACGCAGTATTTT.